Here is one T cell receptor beta chain with its context. No antigen is known for it. This specimen comes from a study of cytomegalovirus exposure and HLA in healthy donors. Whole-study results and caveats: Across all donors, roughly uniform sequencing depth was an assumption of the presence/absence analyses. Most of the TCR beta V segments (in an earlier analysis) were productive either about 87% or about 30% of the time. Several top significant clusters appeared, in a later analysis, to be linked to common viral pathogens.

60 Vbeta and 13 Jbeta primers were used in PCR. Measured with immunoSEQ multiplex PCR; TCRdb has only the in-frame clones, and not every one. The data contain fewer than 200,000 clones, 80% of them singletons. CDR3 length: 14 amino acids. Looked up from germline, CDR1 is MNHEY and CDR2 is SVGAGI. The J segment lost 3 bases and the V segment lost 8 bases, leaving 7 bases of the junction unmatched. The receptor was derived from a man aged 18-30 years in good health and CMV-seropositive. The chain carries TRBV6-5 and TRBJ1-5; 7 positions match TRBD1. The source material was PBMCs. This chain's CDR3 is CASSFGQANQPQHF. The CDR3 region has the DNA TGTGCCAGCTCTTTCGGACAGGCCAATCAGCCCCAGCATTTT.